The T cell receptor (beta chain) described here comes from a study of T cell changes during pregnancy in multiple sclerosis. CDR3 length: 16 amino acids. V was cut by 5 bases and J by 0 bases, with 12 bases left in between. Looked up from germline, CDR1 is SGHDT and CDR2 is YYEEEE. This clone was seen a single time. TCRdb's copy holds only in-frame clones and misses some; the assay was immunoSEQ multiplex PCR. In the table there are approximately 50,000 clones, around 94% of which are singletons. The rearrangement links TRBV5-6 to TRBJ2-6, with D perhaps TRBD1 (6 bases). This clonotype was sampled from a female donor with multiple sclerosis, enrolled in a pregnancy study. The sample in question was CD4+ T cells from peripheral blood mononuclear cells, obtained in the third trimester of pregnancy. The CDR3 region has the DNA TGTGCCAGCAGACCAAGACAGGACTCTGGGGCCAACGTCCTGACTTTC. This sequence encodes CASRPRQDSGANVLTF.